These 22 T cell receptor beta chains originate from one sample sequenced in a study of identical twins. TCRdb independently ran MiXCR on the 5' RACE reads; one entry per CDR3 protein. Among some 790,000 distinct CDR3 sequences listed, around a sixth were seen once. These data also formed part of another study, on T cells expressing NK-cell markers.

Sequencing was carried out using PBMCs. The receptor source for this set is a young woman in good health.

This clonotype was observed a single time. The chain links TRBV7-2 to TRBJ2-1; 9 bases align to TRBD2. Germline trimming cut 5 bases from V and 5 bases from J; bases unmatched to any gene: 13. The germline V gene encodes CDR1 SGHTA and CDR2 FQGNSA. CDR3 length equals 17 residues. The CDR3 protein is CASSLRVAGAANNEQFF. The DNA of the CDR3 is TGTGCCAGCAGCCTCCGGGTAGCGGGGGCCGCAAACAATGAGCAGTTCTTC.

This clonotype was counted a few times. V usage is TRBV7-9 and J usage is TRBJ1-6, with D hard to call. The CDR3 runs to 13 residues. Germline V gives CDR1 SEHNR, CDR2 FQNEAQ (reference sequence). Trimming cost V 5 bases and J 7 bases, with 9 bases left between them. CDR3 bases: TGTGCCAGCAGCGCAGGACGGAATTCACCCCTCCACTTT. This codes for CASSAGRNSPLHF. Combining the CDR3 with reference TRBV7-9 and TRBJ1-6 gives the whole variable domain DTGVSQNPRHKITKRGQNVTFRCDPISEHNRLYWYRQTLGQGPEFLTYFQNEAQLEKSRLLSDRFSAERPKGSFSTLEIQRTEQGDSAMYLCASSAGRNSPLHFGNGTRLTVT.

The chain is built from TRBV29-1 and TRBJ2-7, with D possibly matching TRBD2 (5 bases). Looked up from germline, CDR1 is SQVTM and CDR2 is ANQGSEA. The CDR3 extends over 10 amino acids. V was trimmed by 3 bases and J by 6 bases, leaving 6 bases between them. The DNA of the CDR3 is TGCAGCGTTGAGGGGAGCGAGCAGTACTTC. This sequence encodes CSVEGSEQYF.

The chain is built from TRBV12-3 or TRBV12-4 and TRBJ2-7, with no clear D. CDR3 length: 14 residues. V was cut by 2 bases and J by 3 bases, with 11 bases left in between. The CDR3 DNA reads TGTGCCAGCAGTTTAACCCTGGCGGTCTACGAGCAGTACTTC. This translates into CASSLTLAVYEQYF.

The chain is built from TRBV25-1 and TRBJ1-2; TRBD1 matches at 8 bases. Trimming took 3 bases from V and 4 from J; bases not matched to a gene: 4. This CDR3 is built from 14 residues. Germline V gene sequence: CDR1 MGHDK, CDR2 SYGVNS. This chain's CDR3 is CASSDTQGGYGYTF. CDR3 in DNA: TGTGCCAGCAGTGACACACAGGGGGGCTATGGCTACACCTTC.

Only a few counts were recorded for this clonotype. The chain uses TRBV11-2 and TRBJ2-2; D not resolved. Germline V gives CDR1 SGHAT, CDR2 FQNNGV. V was cut by 0 bases and J by 6 bases, with 20 bases left in between. The CDR3 totals 18 residues. This CDR3 reads CASSLDRPLWHRSGELFF. In DNA form, the CDR3 reads TGTGCCAGCAGCTTAGACCGTCCCCTCTGGCACCGTTCCGGGGAGCTGTTTTTT.

Only a few counts were recorded for this clonotype. The chain is built from TRBV3-1 and TRBJ2-3, with D unclear. Germline V gene data show CDR1 as LGHDT and CDR2 as YNNKEL (reference sequence). Trimming cost V 2 bases and J 6 bases, with 15 bases left between them. The CDR3 is made up of 15 amino acids. CDR3 nucleotide sequence: TGTGCCAGCAGCCAATTCTGGGGATATAGCGATACGCAGTATTTT. Amino acids: CASSQFWGYSDTQYF.

There are a few counts of this clonotype. V and J are TRBV20-1 and TRBJ2-7; tentative D call: TRBD2 (6 bases). Trimming removed 0 bases at V and 6 bases at J, with 9 bases between. Germline loops: CDR1 DFQATT, CDR2 SNEGSKA (reference sequence). This CDR3 spans 12 amino acids. CDR3 region: CSARESSVEQYF. Written as DNA, the CDR3 is TGCAGTGCTAGAGAATCTAGCGTCGAGCAGTACTTC.

The chain has TRBV5-5 and TRBJ1-5; TRBD1 matches at 7 bases. The V and J ends lost 2 bases and 6 bases, in that order; junction bases with no gene match: 8. Germline CDR1 is SGHKS and CDR2 is YYEKEE (reference sequence). This CDR3 is 15 amino acids long. CDR3 in amino acids: CASSLGQGVGQPQHF. The CDR3, as DNA: TGTGCCAGCAGCTTAGGGCAGGGGGTAGGTCAGCCCCAGCATTTT.

The table lists this clonotype with many counts. The chain combines TRBV5-6 with TRBJ2-1, with 11 bases lining up with TRBD1. The V gene end was trimmed by 0 bases and the J gene end by 2 bases; junction bases not matched to a gene: 1. The CDR3 spans 16 residues. Germline V gene data show CDR1 as SGHDT and CDR2 as YYEEEE. The CDR3 reads CASSLVDRGPYNEQFF. The CDR3 region has the DNA TGTGCCAGCAGCTTGGTGGACAGGGGGCCCTACAATGAGCAGTTCTTC.

This clonotype was picked up a small number of times. The chain is built from TRBV6-5 and TRBJ2-3; TRBD1 matches at 10 bases. Germline CDR1 MNHEY, CDR2 SVGAGI. The CDR3 has 15 amino acids. V shed 0 bases, J shed 8 bases, and the junction held 5 bases outside the gene matches. CDR3 bases: TGTGCCAGCAGTTACTCGGGACAGGGGTCTGGTACGCAGTATTTT. This translates into CASSYSGQGSGTQYF.

This clonotype came up a few times. The V call is TRBV10-3, the J call TRBJ2-7; 7 nucleotides line up with TRBD2. In germline, CDR1 is ENHRY, CDR2 SYGVKD. This CDR3 spans 11 amino acids. V lost 4 bases and J lost 6; bases outside the gene matches: 0. The CDR3 DNA reads as TGTGCCATCAGTGGGGAGGGCGAGCAGTACTTC. This gives the protein CAISGEGEQYF.

The chain uses TRBV10-3 and TRBJ1-2; 11 nucleotides match TRBD1. V was clipped by 10 bases and J by 4 bases; unmatched bases: 8. The CDR3 sequence is 14 residues long. Looked up from germline, CDR1 is ENHRY and CDR2 is SYGVKD. Written as DNA, the CDR3 is TGTGCCACCTCGGGACAGGGGGATCTCTATGGCTACACCTTC. It codes for CATSGQGDLYGYTF.

The gene calls are TRBV6-1 and TRBJ2-7; TRBD2 matches at 8 bases. Trimming removed 3 bases from V and 5 bases from J; junction bases left unmatched: 3. This CDR3 has 13 amino acids. Germline CDR1 and CDR2: MNHNS and SASEGT. The CDR3 DNA is TGTGCCAGCAGTGAGGGACTAGTCCACGAGCAGTACTTC. Its protein is CASSEGLVHEQYF.

The gene calls are TRBV2 and TRBJ2-7; D assignment may be TRBD1 or TRBD2 (5 bases each). Trimming shortened V by 6 bases and J by 6 bases, and 12 bases separated the two germline ends. Germline CDR1 and CDR2: SNHLY and FYNNEI. The CDR3 contains 12 residues. As DNA, the CDR3 is TGTGCCAGCAGCGGAGAGAGGGGCGAGCAGTACTTC. Protein: CASSGERGEQYF.

The CDR3 DNA reads as TGCAGTGCTGTAGACGTGGGACAGGGGACTGAAGCTTTCTTT. Its protein is CSAVDVGQGTEAFF. This chain joins TRBV20-1 and TRBJ1-1; 10 bases are shared with TRBD1. The germline V gene has CDR1 DFQATT and CDR2 SNEGSKA (reference sequence). J was trimmed by 5 bases and V by 5 bases; bases with no gene match: 8. The CDR3 has 14 residues.

The rearrangement links TRBV20-1 to TRBJ2-7; D gene uncertain. The CDR3 covers 12 residues. Trimming removed 0 bases at V and 9 bases at J, with 12 bases between. Germline V gene data show CDR1 as DFQATT and CDR2 as SNEGSKA (reference sequence). CDR3 sequence (DNA): TGCAGTGCTAGAGATCCGGCGGAGACGCAGTACTTC. Translation: CSARDPAETQYF.

Only a few counts were recorded for this clonotype. The V and J genes are TRBV3-1 and TRBJ1-1; the D is unclear. This CDR3 has 15 amino acids. The germline V gene encodes CDR1 LGHDT and CDR2 YNNKEL (reference sequence). The V and J ends lost 4 bases and 6 bases respectively, with 18 bases between them. The CDR3 protein is CASSPLGFAGAEAFF. The CDR3 nucleotides are TGTGCCAGCAGCCCCTTGGGGTTCGCCGGCGCTGAAGCTTTCTTT. Complete variable domain (other parts from reference TRBV3-1 and TRBJ1-1): DTAVSQTPKYLVTQMGNDKSIKCEQNLGHDTMYWYKQDSKKFLKIMFSYNNKELIINETVPNRFSPKSPDKAHLNLHINSLELGDSAVYFCASSPLGFAGAEAFFGQGTRLTVV.

The chain carries TRBV15 and TRBJ1-1; TRBD1 agrees at 8 bases. The CDR3 length is 12 residues. Germline-derived CDR1 and CDR2 are LNHNV and YYDKDF (reference sequence). V gave up 1 base and J gave up 10 bases; unmatched junction bases: 2. In DNA, the CDR3 is TGTGCCACCAGCAGAGGAGACAGGGGAGCTTTCTTT. Its translation is CATSRGDRGAFF. Full variable domain (missing parts from reference TRBV15 and TRBJ1-1): DAMVIQNPRYQVTQFGKPVTLSCSQTLNHNVMYWYQQKSSQAPKLLFHYYDKDFNNEADTPDNFQSRRPNTSFCFLDIRSPGLGDTAMYLCATSRGDRGAFFGQGTRLTVV.

This chain links TRBV5-1 with TRBJ1-5; D perhaps matches TRBD1 (5 bases). The CDR3 has 14 amino acids. Trimming took off 4 bases at V and 2 bases at J, with 10 bases between the two ends. Germline-derived CDR1 and CDR2 are SGHRS and YFSETQ. The CDR3 DNA reads TGCGCCAGCAGCCCAGGGTTCGGCAATCAGCCCCAGCATTTT. This sequence encodes CASSPGFGNQPQHF.

This sequence joins TRBV5-4 and TRBJ2-3, with D perhaps TRBD2 (6 bases). V gave up 4 bases and J gave up 3 bases, with 6 bases separating them. Germline loops: CDR1 SGHNT, CDR2 YYREEE (reference sequence). This CDR3 has 12 residues. The chain's CDR3 is CASSRETDTQYF. DNA for the CDR3: TGTGCCAGCAGCCGGGAGACAGATACGCAGTATTTT.

This rearrangement joins TRBV6-2 or TRBV6-3 to TRBJ2-7, with D perhaps TRBD2 (5 bases). From germline, CDR1 is MNHEY and CDR2 SVGEGT. The V end was cut by 8 bases, the J end by 3 bases, with 11 bases between. This CDR3 has 12 residues. The chain's CDR3 is CASSSGYYEQYF. The CDR3 bases are TGTGCCAGCTCCAGCGGTTACTACGAGCAGTACTTC.